One and the same sample provided the 8 T cell receptor beta chains below, sequenced in a study of blood T cell repertoires in COVID-19. Assay: immunoSEQ multiplex PCR; the TCRdb copy retains only in-frame clones and omits some. In the table there are fewer than 150,000 clones, 84% of which are singletons. Sequenced input: peripheral blood. All receptors come from a woman in her 30s who had recovered from COVID-19.

The chain carries TRBV6-5 and TRBJ1-5, with D maybe TRBD1 (6 bases). V was pared by 6 bases and J by 5 bases, with 17 bases between. This CDR3 has 15 amino acids. Per the germline V gene, CDR1 is MNHEY and CDR2 is SVGAGI. The DNA for the CDR3 is TGTGCCAGCAGGACGCCCGGACAGCCTGATCAGCCCCAGCATTTT. This gives the protein CASRTPGQPDQPQHF.

A single count supports this clone. The CDR3, as DNA: TGTGCCAGCAGTTATCCCGGGGGGAATGGTGAGCAGTTCTTC. Its translation: CASSYPGGNGEQFF. This chain links TRBV6-5 with TRBJ2-1, with 7 bases identical to TRBD2. Germline CDR1 and CDR2: MNHEY and SVGAGI. There are 14 residues in the CDR3. V lost 3 bases to trimming and J lost 9 bases; unmatched junction nucleotides: 8.

The rearrangement joins TRBV7-3 to TRBJ2-3; 11 bases are a match to TRBD2. Germline CDR1 and CDR2: SGHTA and FQGTGA. The CDR3 length is 18 residues. After removal of 2 bases from V and 2 bases from J, the junction contained 9 bases not matched to a gene. The CDR3 sequence: CASSLWTSGRKITDTQYF. The DNA of the CDR3 is TGTGCCAGCAGCTTATGGACTAGCGGGCGAAAAATCACAGATACGCAGTATTTT.

This chain connects TRBV9 to TRBJ2-3; a possible D gene is TRBD2 (6 bases). The germline V gene encodes CDR1 SGDLS and CDR2 YYNGEE. CDR3 size: 15 residues. Trimming stripped 3 bases from V and 2 bases from J, with 13 bases between. CDR3 sequence (DNA): TGTGCCAGCAGCGCTCGGGACTCCGACACAGATACGCAGTATTTT. Protein product: CASSARDSDTDTQYF. The whole variable domain, remainder taken from reference TRBV9 and TRBJ2-3, is DSGVTQTPKHLITATGQRVTLRCSPRSGDLSVYWYQQSLDQGLQFLIQYYNGEERAKGNILERFSAQQFPDLHSELNLSSLELGDSALYFCASSARDSDTDTQYFGPGTRLTVL.

The V and J genes are TRBV6-5 and TRBJ2-1; weak D call: TRBD2 (5 bases). V was pared by 6 bases and J by 2 bases, with 11 bases between. The V gene's germline CDR1 is MNHEY and CDR2 SVGAGI. The CDR3 runs 14 residues. CDR3 coding DNA: TGTGCCAGCAGGGACGGGGATCCCTACAATGAGCAGTTCTTC. The encoded protein is CASRDGDPYNEQFF.

The rearrangement links TRBV11-2 to TRBJ2-3, with a tentative D call TRBD2 (7 bases). The CDR3 length is 15 residues. The germline V gene encodes CDR1 SGHAT and CDR2 FQNNGV. With 6 bases removed from V and 3 bases from J, the gap between germline ends came to 16 bases. CDR3 nucleotide sequence: TGTGCCAGCAGAGAGTGGGGGGGCGTGACAGATACGCAGTATTTT. This codes for CASREWGGVTDTQYF. The full variable domain, rest sourced from reference TRBV11-2 and TRBJ2-3, is EAGVAQSPRYKIIEKRQSVAFWCNPISGHATLYWYQQILGQGPKLLIQFQNNGVVDDSQLPKDRFSAERLKGVDSTLKIQPAKLEDSAVYLCASREWGGVTDTQYFGPGTRLTVL.

The chain employs TRBV11-2 and TRBJ2-3; D is possibly TRBD1 (6 bases). The CDR3 contains 18 residues. Between the trimmed V and J ends, which lost 0 bases and 3 bases, there was a span of 19 bases. The germline CDR1 and CDR2 sequences are SGHAT and FQNNGV. The CDR3 sequence: CASSLDLQGHQATDTQYF. The CDR3 DNA reads as TGTGCCAGCAGCTTAGATCTCCAGGGACATCAAGCTACAGATACGCAGTATTTT.

The chain recombines TRBV9 with TRBJ1-2; the D is unclear. V was trimmed by 3 bases and J by 8 bases, leaving 23 bases between them. The germline gives CDR1 SGDLS, CDR2 YYNGEE. The CDR3 contains 16 residues. CDR3 nucleotides: TGTGCCAGCAGCGAGGGAGCACTTCGACCCCCTTTAGGCTACACCTTC. Translated: CASSEGALRPPLGYTF.